Described below is a single TCR beta chain sequence and its context. The antigen it binds to is not known. Base qualities are not provided; no much larger clone lies one nucleotide away. The sample belongs to a study of blood T cells in healthy people across ages (dated by TCRdb to the mid-2010s). Context from the whole study: Template switching captured roughly one uniquely barcoded TCR beta cDNA molecule per two T cells in model experiments. Using deep sequencing normalized with unique cDNA molecular identifiers, the study measured how TCR beta repertoire diversity changes with age. Four age groups were formed from the donors: young (average approximately 15 years), middle-aged (just under 40), aged (about 62) and long-lived (approximately 80). Two additional independent replicas of 1 million unique cDNA reads from the same blood draw were analyzed for two donors (one aged 18 to 30 and one aged 80 or older).

Overall study results and their limits: The CMV infection status of donors was not known, potentially confounding age-related changes in expanded clonotypes. Total diversity estimates from one million sequenced T cells were considered lower bounds and underestimates. A strong correlation was found between observed TCR beta diversity and the percentage of naive T cells measured by flow cytometry. Conclusive comparison of naive and antigen-experienced compartments was prevented by the profiling of bulk unsorted PBMCs. The long-lived group showed more naive CD4+ T cells, fewer expanded clones and increased TCR diversity than the aged group, suggesting age selection. As age increased, observed TCR beta diversity per million T cells dropped in a roughly linear way, and a significant reduction was already evident by age about 40.

The library was generated by 5' RACE. TCRdb shows the sequencer as Illumina HiSeq 2500. The second PCR ran for about 6 to 12 cycles and used a J-beta primer mix along with a sample-barcoded 5' primer. Each TCR beta cDNA molecule received a unique molecular identifier from a template-switch 5' adaptor carrying 12 random nucleotides. At least 2.5 million CDR3-containing paired-end reads were obtained from each sample. All of the RNA was converted into first-strand cDNA using the Mint cDNA synthesis kit, with a TRBC-specific oligonucleotide serving as the primer. All cDNA was treated with uracil-DNA glycosylase and then went through a first 18-cycle PCR with the universal primers M1SS and BC2_uni_R. On the study's bioinformatics: For normalization, 1 million high-quality reads were randomly selected from each sample, with every read carrying a distinct molecular identifier. Instead of being binned into consensus sequences, reads that shared molecular identifiers were thrown out. MiTCR, set to a Q25 quality threshold and the strictest error-elimination algorithm, was used for CDR3 identification, clonotype clustering and error correction. Lower-bound total TCR beta diversity was estimated with a nonparametric unseen species model using Euler transformation. Clones were called with MiXCR by TCRdb after fastp trimmed the public reads at Q25, and only in-frame beta chains were retained. Merged by CDR3 protein, the rows form single entries marked with the most common genes and DNA. These V and J calls rely on TCRdb rather than the paper's analysis. This sample comprises over 750,000 distinct CDR3 sequences, 20% to 25% of them detected only once. The top ten clonotypes cover under 9.5% of the sample.

The 40 or so donors, aged roughly 6 to 90 years, were systemically healthy Caucasian individuals from Russia. Each donor gave about 9.7 milliliters of peripheral blood, drawn into EDTA-treated Vacutainer tubes. Ficoll-Paque density-gradient centrifugation was used to isolate PBMCs, with at least 7 million per sample. Trizol reagent was used to extract total RNA from the PBMCs, yielding at least 6 micrograms per sample. The percentages of naive CD45RAhigh/CD27high T cells were determined by flow cytometry on a PBMC aliquot from every donor. These sequences were also reported in another study, on T cells of mothers and their children. The second study also describes: The donors were nine systemically healthy Caucasian individuals, made up of three mothers and their six children. cDNA synthesis used all of the extracted RNA, with 1.5 ug of RNA in each 15 ul reaction. In the second PCR, the M1S primer introduced both the sample barcodes and 2-4 random nucleotides. Over 8 million TCR beta CDR3 reads were obtained for each mother, and some 3 million reads were obtained for each child. In both related and unrelated pairs, thymic selection shapes the output of TCR recombination in a similar way, with inherited differences having only a minor effect. Normalized repertoire overlap was always found to be slightly, but never significantly, higher in related mother-child pairs than in unrelated mother-child pairs. No persistent microchimeric T cell clones were found, with a detection sensitivity of 85 to 100 clones per million clonotypes. In the study, deep NGS was used to compare the TCR beta repertoires of mothers and children, and features distinguishing related mother-child pairs from unrelated individuals were sought. Mothers averaged roughly 40 +/- 4 years of age and children averaged about 10 +/- 4 years. After adapter ligation was performed with NEBNext reagents, the libraries were sequenced on an Illumina HiSeq 2000 with 100+100 nt paired-end reads. To prevent cross-contamination, the mother and child libraries were prepared a month apart and were sequenced in separate runs. Each donor had between about 450,000 and 2,100,000 distinct TCR beta clonotypes identified. Naive TCR beta clonotypes were estimated from low-frequency clonotypes matched to each donor's FACS-determined naive share, without sorting.

Sequencing was performed on blood. This clonotype originated in a boy younger than 18 in good health.

The CDR3 sequence is CSVEIGGRHTEAFF. The nucleotide sequence reads TGCAGCGTTGAAATCGGGGGGCGGCACACTGAAGCTTTCTTT. The chain was built from TRBV29-1 and TRBJ1-1, and the D gene may be TRBD1, 6 bases matching. CDR1 SQVTM and CDR2 ANQGSEA are derived from the germline V gene. The CDR3 contains 14 residues, cysteine and phenylalanine counted. Solely the CDR3 DNA is kept, with 42 bases framed from the first base. At the junction V is shortened by 2 bases and J by 3 bases, with 13 bases in between.